The 19 T cell receptor beta chains below all came from one sample that was sequenced in a study of T cells in Graves' hyperthyroidism and ophthalmopathy. Regions amplified from RNA transcripts were the TCR beta CDR3 regions. The HTBI primer set drove a first-round RT-PCR of the TCR CDR3. From the multiplex PCR reads, TCRdb called clonotypes with MiXCR, one entry per CDR3 protein. The sample has fewer than 110,000 distinct CDR3 sequences, 16% seen once. Sequencing was done on a sample of blood. The receptors stem from a woman in her 50s with Graves' hyperthyroidism.

This clonotype was observed at least ten times. This CDR3 reads CAWSRTGDEQFF. The CDR3 nucleotides read TGTGCCTGGAGTCGGACAGGGGACGAGCAGTTCTTC. The V gene is TRBV30, the J gene TRBJ2-1, with 9 bases aligning to TRBD1. With V trimmed by 2 bases and J by 10 bases, 3 bases remained unmatched. The CDR3 contains 12 residues. Germline V CDR1 and CDR2: GTSNPN, SVGIG (reference sequence).

This clonotype was detected ten times or more. This sequence joins TRBV11-2 and TRBJ2-3; tentatively, D is TRBD2 (6 bases). The ends were cut back, 1 base at V and 1 base at J, with 9 bases in the middle. The CDR3 has 15 amino acids. Germline V gene sequence: CDR1 SGHAT, CDR2 FQNNGV. The DNA for the CDR3 is TGTGCCAGCAGCTTAGGCGGGGATGGCACAGATACGCAGTATTTT. This sequence encodes CASSLGGDGTDTQYF.

In its sample, this clonotype was seen many times. This sequence joins TRBV6-1 and TRBJ2-7; D call uncertain. V lost 5 bases and J lost 2, with 10 bases in between. CDR1 MNHNS and CDR2 SASEGT come from the germline V gene. CDR3 length: 13 amino acids. The CDR3 here is CASSYPGTYEQYF. CDR3 bases: TGTGCCAGCAGTTACCCTGGGACCTACGAGCAGTACTTC.

The V gene is TRBV12-3 or TRBV12-4, the J gene TRBJ1-2, with 7 positions matching TRBD1. V gave up 3 bases and J gave up 8 bases; unmatched junction bases: 6. CDR3 length: 13 amino acids. This CDR3 reads CASSFRQGFGYTF. As DNA, the CDR3 is TGTGCCAGCAGTTTCAGACAGGGTTTCGGCTACACCTTC.

There are many counts of this clonotype. The chain has TRBV7-8 and TRBJ1-5; 7 bases agree with TRBD1. With V trimmed by 7 bases and J by 7 bases, 22 bases remained unmatched. The CDR3 runs to 18 residues. CDR1 and CDR2 from the germline V gene are SGHVS and FQNEAQ. CDR3 region: CASTIGGAATGWMQPQHF. The CDR3 DNA is TGTGCCAGCACCATAGGCGGAGCGGCGACAGGGTGGATGCAGCCCCAGCATTTT.

V is TRBV6-5 and J is TRBJ2-7, with TRBD1 as a possible D gene (5 bases). The CDR3 extends over 13 amino acids. Deletions cut 4 bases from V and 5 bases from J, with 12 bases between. Germline V CDR1 and CDR2: MNHEY, SVGAGI. The CDR3 DNA reads TGTGCCAGCAGTTCCCCCGCCAGGGACGAGCAGTACTTC. Protein product: CASSSPARDEQYF.

This clonotype was recorded many times. This chain joins TRBV6-1 and TRBJ2-3; the match to TRBD2 covers 11 bases. CDR3 length: 17 amino acids. Germline loops: CDR1 MNHNS, CDR2 SASEGT. Germline trimming cut 2 bases from V and 2 bases from J; bases unmatched to any gene: 6. CDR3 loop: CASSEWTSGLATDTQYF. In DNA form, the CDR3 reads TGTGCCAGCAGTGAATGGACTAGCGGGTTAGCCACAGATACGCAGTATTTT.

This clonotype was observed at least ten times. This may stem from a read error, because a much larger clone lies one nucleotide away. The rearrangement uses TRBV28 and TRBJ2-1; 7 bases agree with TRBD2. The CDR3 loop spans 15 amino acids. Germline CDR1 and CDR2: MDHEN and SYDVKM. V was pared by 5 bases and J by 6 bases, with 10 bases of the junction left unmatched. In DNA, the CDR3 is TGTGCCAGCAGTCTCCTAGCGGCAGGTAGCAATGAGCAGTTCTTC. The encoded protein is CASSLLAAGSNEQFF.

In its sample, this clonotype was seen many times. The chain links TRBV12-3 or TRBV12-4 to TRBJ2-2, with D maybe TRBD1 (6 bases). V lost 3 bases to trimming and J lost 6 bases, with 14 bases between them. The CDR3 is 15 amino acids. In nucleotides, the CDR3 is TGTGCCAGCAGTTTTGGCAGGGGTTCAGCCGGGGAGCTGTTTTTT. It translates to CASSFGRGSAGELFF.

This clonotype was seen many times. In nucleotides, the CDR3 is TGTGCCAGCAGCTCAGGACGGCACTATGGCTACACCTTC. It yields the protein CASSSGRHYGYTF. The genes are TRBV7-9 and TRBJ1-2; D call uncertain. Per the germline V gene, CDR1 is SEHNR and CDR2 is FQNEAQ (reference sequence). This CDR3 has 13 residues. V was clipped by 4 bases and J by 3 bases, with 9 bases between them.

This clonotype appeared many times. The rearrangement uses TRBV2 and TRBJ1-1, with 9 bases fitting TRBD1. Looked up from germline, CDR1 is SNHLY and CDR2 is FYNNEI. The CDR3 length is 15 residues. Trimming at V came to 10 bases and at J to 1 base, leaving 10 bases not matched to a gene. CDR3 coding DNA: TGTGCCACTACGAGACAGGGGGGCCGGAACACTGAAGCTTTCTTT. Amino acid sequence: CATTRQGGRNTEAFF.

At least ten counts were recorded for this clonotype. The chain combines TRBV6-1 with TRBJ2-1, with TRBD2 as a possible D gene (7 bases). V lost 6 bases, J lost 7 bases, and 19 bases lay in between. This CDR3 has 15 residues. Germline CDR1 and CDR2: MNHNS and SASEGT. The CDR3 region is CASSREAGARNEQFF. CDR3 coding DNA: TGTGCCAGCAGCCGGGAGGCAGGGGCGAGGAATGAGCAGTTCTTC.

This clonotype has a count of ten or more. DNA of the CDR3: TGTGCCATCAGTGGTACGGCGGCAAATGAAAAACTGTTTTTT. It translates to CAISGTAANEKLFF. The chain joins TRBV10-3 to TRBJ1-4; D unresolved. This CDR3 has 14 amino acids. V lost 4 bases and J 5 bases, leaving 11 bases between the germline ends. Germline assignment: CDR1 ENHRY and CDR2 SYGVKD.

This clonotype rates as large (0.1 to 1%). The chain combines TRBV2 with TRBJ1-2; the D is unclear. The V end lost 9 bases, the J end lost 1 base, and 12 bases lay between the germline ends. Germline-derived CDR1 and CDR2 are SNHLY and FYNNEI. The CDR3 sequence is 13 residues long. The CDR3 loop reads CARADGVNYGYTF. The CDR3 DNA reads as TGTGCCAGGGCGGACGGAGTTAACTATGGCTACACCTTC.

This clonotype came up many times. This rearrangement joins TRBV20-1 to TRBJ2-1; the match to TRBD2 covers 13 bases. CDR1 is DFQATT and CDR2 is SNEGSKA in the germline V gene (reference sequence). The CDR3 is 20 amino acids. With 0 bases clipped from V and 0 bases from J, the junction kept 11 bases outside the gene matches. The CDR3 is CSARDPGLAGEVPSYNEQFF. The CDR3 DNA follows: TGCAGTGCTAGAGATCCCGGACTAGCGGGAGAGGTCCCCTCCTACAATGAGCAGTTCTTC.

This clonotype was picked up many times. The V and J genes are TRBV20-1 and TRBJ2-3; TRBD2 matches 8 bases. The CDR3 runs to 14 residues. V dropped 5 bases and J dropped 0; count of bases not matched to a gene: 4. CDR1 and CDR2 from the germline V gene are DFQATT and SNEGSKA (reference sequence). The CDR3 loop is CSAVAGTSTDTQYF. CDR3 coding DNA: TGCAGTGCTGTAGCGGGAACAAGCACAGATACGCAGTATTTT.

In this sample, this clonotype turned up many times. V and J are TRBV6-1 and TRBJ2-7; possible D gene TRBD2, 5 bases. Per the germline V gene, CDR1 is MNHNS and CDR2 is SASEGT. Trimming took off 6 bases at V and 4 bases at J, with 13 bases between the two ends. The CDR3 is made up of 13 amino acids. CDR3 coding DNA: TGTGCCAGCAGCCCGGGAAGGTTTTACGAGCAGTACTTC. Translation gives CASSPGRFYEQYF.

In this sample, this clonotype turned up many times. The chain joins TRBV28 to TRBJ2-1; 11 bases line up with TRBD2. V shed 3 bases, J shed 7 bases, and the junction held 8 bases outside the gene matches. Germline CDR1 and CDR2: MDHEN and SYDVKM. This CDR3 comprises 16 residues. DNA of the CDR3: TGTGCCAGCAGTTTTAGGGCTAGCGGGAGGTCGAATGAGCAGTTCTTC. This sequence encodes CASSFRASGRSNEQFF.

This clonotype was seen ten or more times. The V and J genes are TRBV6-1 and TRBJ1-5, with 7 bases matching TRBD1. Germline trimming cut 5 bases from V and 7 bases from J; bases unmatched to any gene: 8. CDR1 MNHNS and CDR2 SASEGT come from the germline V gene. The CDR3 sequence is 14 residues long. The CDR3 protein is CASSQTDRRQPQHF. The CDR3 DNA sequence: TGTGCCAGCAGTCAAACGGACAGGCGGCAGCCCCAGCATTTT.